This section outlines one T cell receptor beta chain sequence together with its context. The data derive from a study of technical replicates of blood from a handful of donors. Generated by immunoSEQ multiplex PCR, the TCRdb table keeps only in-frame clones and is missing some. Among tens of thousands of clones listed, more than 95% were seen once. From germline, CDR1 is SGHDT and CDR2 YYEEEE. The CDR3 has 15 amino acids. The V gene end was trimmed by 1 base and the J gene end by 6 bases; junction bases not matched to a gene: 7. The TCR was taken from a human donor in good health. The specimen sequenced was T cells isolated from PBMCs. V is TRBV5-6 and J is TRBJ1-2, with TRBD1 matching 9 bases. Here the CDR3 DNA reads TGTGCCAGCAGCTTGTCCCCGACAGGGGGAAATGGCTACACCTTC. Translated: CASSLSPTGGNGYTF.